The clone carrying this T cell receptor beta chain was observed at least ten times. The antigen remains undetermined. This record comes from a study of naive and memory T cell subsets. Overall study findings and caveats: Gini index rose across naive, CM, EM and EMRA in CD4 and CD8. Naive and memory subsets had different power law exponents for TCR abundance.

This CDR3 is built from 19 residues. Germline loops: CDR1 LNHNV, CDR2 YYDKDF (reference sequence). J gave up 0 bases and V 4 bases, and 14 bases lay outside the gene matches. Cells stained for CD3, CD4, CD8, CD45RA, CD27 and viability were sorted into four CD45RA/CD27 subsets. An equimolar mix of two oligonucleotides served as the beta constant-region primer for TRBC1 and TRBC2. The cDNA 3' end received a ligated single-stranded oligonucleotide carrying the SP2 primer and a 12-nucleotide UMI. Via MiXCR, TCRdb re-called the UMI-ligation and nested PCR reads, giving one row per CDR3 protein. The sample lists 77,000 or so distinct CDR3 sequences, around 14% occurring once.

The receptor's source is a human donor in good health. The sample consisted of central memory CD4+ T cells from blood. V usage is TRBV15 and J usage is TRBJ2-3; 9 nucleotides align to TRBD2. The chain's CDR3 is CATSIAGEWSSASTDTQYF. CDR3 in DNA: TGTGCCACCAGCATAGCGGGAGAGTGGAGCAGTGCTAGCACAGATACGCAGTATTTT.